These 26 T cell receptor beta chains came from one sample sequenced in a study of OX40 agonist ivuxolimab in advanced cancers. Receptors were amplified or captured by the immunoSEQ multiplex PCR assay. Sourced from immuneACCESS, this table was stored by TCRdb with only in-frame sequences that have V and J called. A share of the clones is absent; for the studies checked, an unresolved V gene accounts for under half, and the remainder has no known explanation. In this sample the table shows about 59,000 clones, approximately 86% of which occur a single time. Of the sample, approximately 0.56% falls within the top ten clones. This material consisted of CD4+ or CD8+ T cells sorted from blood, taken in a trial of the OX40 agonist ivuxolimab. The receptors stem from an adult with an advanced solid tumor such as melanoma, head and neck, liver or kidney cancer.

The chain links TRBV19 to TRBJ1-1, with 9 bases aligning to TRBD1. Germline-derived CDR1 and CDR2 are LNHDA and SQIVND (reference sequence). The CDR3 totals 17 residues. With V trimmed by 5 bases and J by 2 bases, 12 bases remained unmatched. CDR3 coding DNA: TGTGCCAGTAGTCCCCGGACAGGGGCCACACCAAACACTGAAGCTTTCTTT. Its translation is CASSPRTGATPNTEAFF.

This chain links TRBV30 with TRBJ2-2; D is uncertain. The CDR3 is 14 residues long. Per the germline V gene, CDR1 is GTSNPN and CDR2 is SVGIG (reference sequence). V gave up 0 bases and J gave up 4 bases, with 9 bases separating them. The CDR3 loop reads CAWSVLRSTGELFF. CDR3 in DNA: TGTGCCTGGAGTGTACTCAGGTCCACCGGGGAGCTGTTTTTT.

CDR3 sequence reads: CASMRASSGNTIYF. The CDR3 DNA is TGTGCCAGCATGCGGGCCAGCTCTGGAAACACCATATATTTT. The rearrangement joins TRBV6-5 to TRBJ1-3; D unresolved. This CDR3 region has 14 residues. The germline gives CDR1 MNHEY, CDR2 SVGAGI. Trimming took 7 bases from V and 0 from J, leaving 10 bases between them.

The rearrangement uses TRBV18 and TRBJ2-3, with 8 nucleotides matching TRBD2. CDR3 length: 16 amino acids. V lost 6 bases and J lost 4; bases outside the gene matches: 12. Germline-derived CDR1 and CDR2 are KGHSH and LQKENI. The CDR3 DNA is TGTGCCAGCTCCCTCCCGCGAGCGGGAGACCCAGATACGCAGTATTTT. As protein: CASSLPRAGDPDTQYF.

The chain uses TRBV7-2 and TRBJ1-1; D remains ambiguous. The V end was cut by 0 bases, the J end by 8 bases, with 16 bases between. CDR1 is SGHTA, CDR2 FQGNSA, per germline. The CDR3 runs 15 residues. This chain's CDR3 is CASSLARGSGWEAFF. The CDR3 DNA reads TGTGCCAGCAGCTTAGCTCGGGGATCGGGATGGGAAGCTTTCTTT.

The chain recombines TRBV4-2 with TRBJ2-7, with D unresolved. Per the germline V gene, CDR1 is LGHNA and CDR2 is YNFKEQ. V lost 0 bases and J 2 bases, leaving 5 bases between the germline ends. This CDR3 is 13 amino acids long. CDR3 sequence: CASSQDRPYEQYF. The CDR3 DNA reads TGTGCCAGCAGCCAAGATCGCCCCTACGAGCAGTACTTC.

The chain recombines TRBV19 with TRBJ1-1, with no clear D. The CDR3 extends over 15 amino acids. Germline V gene sequence: CDR1 LNHDA, CDR2 SQIVND (reference sequence). V was cut by 7 bases and J by 5 bases, with 20 bases left in between. The CDR3 DNA follows: TGTGCCAGTAACGTCCGCACGGGCGGTGGGACTGAAGCTTTCTTT. Translation gives CASNVRTGGGTEAFF. Together with reference TRBV19 and TRBJ1-1, the CDR3 gives the full variable domain: DGGITQSPKYLFRKEGQNVTLSCEQNLNHDAMYWYRQDPGQGLRLIYYSQIVNDFQKGDIAEGYSVSREKKESFPLTVTSAQKNPTAFYLCASNVRTGGGTEAFFGQGTRLTVV.

J is TRBJ2-2 and V is TRBV7-9; D might be TRBD1 (6 bases). Germline V CDR1 and CDR2: SEHNR, FQNEAQ (reference sequence). V dropped 5 bases and J dropped 1 base, with 17 bases sitting between them. The CDR3 extends over 17 amino acids. The CDR3 coding sequence is TGTGCCAGCAGCCATCGGCCTAGGGGGAGGAACACCGGGGAGCTGTTTTTT. Amino acids: CASSHRPRGRNTGELFF.

The chain employs TRBV6-4 and TRBJ1-5, with unresolved D. The CDR3 spans 17 residues. The germline V gene has CDR1 MRHNA and CDR2 SNTAGT. Trimming pared 10 bases from V and 0 bases from J, leaving 22 bases between. The CDR3 sequence: CATSIPTRGFSNQPQHF. CDR3 in DNA: TGTGCCACCAGCATCCCCACGCGGGGTTTTAGCAATCAGCCCCAGCATTTT.

This sequence joins TRBV7-9 and TRBJ1-4; D ambiguous. V lost 4 bases to trimming and J lost 3 bases, with 6 bases between them. The CDR3 runs to 13 residues. Germline V gene sequence: CDR1 SEHNR, CDR2 FQNEAQ (reference sequence). CDR3 sequence (DNA): TGTGCCAGCAGCTCAGACCCTAATGAAAAACTGTTTTTT. Translation gives CASSSDPNEKLFF.

J is TRBJ1-5 and V is TRBV18; 7 bases fit TRBD1. Germline-derived CDR1 and CDR2 are KGHSH and LQKENI. The CDR3 sequence is 15 residues long. Losses at the gene ends were 4 bases for V and 0 bases for J; bases not matched to a gene: 3. In DNA, the CDR3 is TGTGCCAGCTCACAAGGGACAGCTAGCAATCAGCCCCAGCATTTT. It translates to CASSQGTASNQPQHF.

The rearrangement joins TRBV5-6 to TRBJ1-4; 12 nucleotides align to TRBD1. V was clipped by 4 bases and J by 3 bases; unmatched bases: 10. The CDR3 covers 18 residues. Germline CDR1 and CDR2: SGHDT and YYEEEE. The CDR3 nucleotides are TGTGCCAGCAGCAATAGGGACAGGGGGCGAGGAGCTAATGAAAAACTGTTTTTT. It specifies CASSNRDRGRGANEKLFF.

The genes are TRBV20-1 and TRBJ2-5; D is tentatively TRBD1 or TRBD2 (5 bases each). Germline V lookup: CDR1 DFQATT, CDR2 SNEGSKA (reference sequence). The CDR3 consists of 11 residues. CDR3 amino acids: CSGTEQETQYF. CDR3 coding DNA: TGCAGCGGGACGGAACAAGAGACCCAGTACTTC.

This chain uses TRBV7-2 with TRBJ2-1, with D tentatively TRBD1 or TRBD2 (6 bases each). Trimming shortened V by 1 base and J by 12 bases, and 7 bases separated the two germline ends. This CDR3 spans 11 amino acids. Germline lookup yields CDR1 SGHTA and CDR2 FQGNSA. The CDR3 nucleotides read TGTGCCAGCAGCTTAGAGGGGGGGCAGTTCTTC. This encodes CASSLEGGQFF.

The chain has TRBV5-4 and TRBJ1-3; D is perhaps TRBD1 (5 bases). The length of the CDR3 is 14 residues. Germline lookup yields CDR1 SGHNT and CDR2 YYREEE (reference sequence). Trimming pared 0 bases from V and 8 bases from J, leaving 12 bases between. The CDR3 DNA reads TGTGCCAGCAGCTTGGAGGCAGGGCGGCACACCATATATTTT. Its protein is CASSLEAGRHTIYF.

Concerning this clone: The identical CDR3 is also encoded by other nucleotide sequences in the sample. This chain links TRBV30 with TRBJ2-4, with 9 bases matching TRBD1. Per the germline V gene, CDR1 is GTSNPN and CDR2 is SVGIG (reference sequence). The CDR3 extends over 15 amino acids. V lost 2 bases, J lost 6 bases, and 8 bases stayed unmatched. For the CDR3, the DNA is TGTGCCTGGAGTCCCGGGACAGGGAAGGCAAACATTCAGTACTTC. Translating it yields CAWSPGTGKANIQYF.

The rearrangement links TRBV19 to TRBJ2-7; 8 positions match TRBD1. V was clipped by 7 bases and J by 3 bases; unmatched bases: 8. Germline V gene sequence: CDR1 LNHDA, CDR2 SQIVND (reference sequence). CDR3 size: 14 residues. In nucleotides, the CDR3 is TGTGCCAGTACCTCCCCCGGGACAGGCTACGAGCAGTACTTC. Encoded protein: CASTSPGTGYEQYF.

V gene TRBV14 combines with J gene TRBJ2-5; 7 bases are shared with TRBD1. Germline V gene sequence: CDR1 SGHDN, CDR2 FVKESK. V was clipped by 4 bases and J by 1 base; unmatched bases: 3. The CDR3 contains 14 residues. CDR3 sequence (DNA): TGTGCCAGCAGCCCCCGACAGGGCCAAGAGACCCAGTACTTC. As protein: CASSPRQGQETQYF. Based on the CDR3 plus reference TRBV14 and TRBJ2-5, the full variable domain is EAGVTQFPSHSVIEKGQTVTLRCDPISGHDNLYWYRRVMGKEIKFLLHFVKESKQDESGMPNNRFLAERTGGTYSTLKVQPAELEDSGVYFCASSPRQGQETQYFGPGTRLLVL.

The chain couples TRBV5-1 to TRBJ2-3; D ambiguous. There are 13 residues in the CDR3. Germline values: CDR1 SGHRS, CDR2 YFSETQ. The V end was cut by 4 bases, the J end by 0 bases, with 6 bases between. The CDR3 reads CASSMDSTDTQYF. Written as DNA, the CDR3 is TGCGCCAGCAGCATGGACAGCACAGATACGCAGTATTTT.

The gene calls are TRBV7-2 and TRBJ2-1; D may be TRBD2 (6 bases). The CDR3 contains 12 residues. V shed 5 bases and J shed 8 bases, with 10 bases lying between them. Germline V gene sequence: CDR1 SGHTA, CDR2 FQGNSA. The CDR3 region is CASSPTGDEQFF. CDR3 nucleotide sequence: TGTGCCAGCAGCCCTACGGGGGATGAGCAGTTCTTC.

This clone appeared a few times. The chain couples TRBV14 to TRBJ2-7; 9 bases align to TRBD2. The CDR3 totals 15 residues. The ends lost 4 bases at V and 3 bases at J; junction bases unmatched: 7. Germline V gives CDR1 SGHDN, CDR2 FVKESK. CDR3 coding DNA: TGTGCCAGCAGCCCTTTTAGCGGGAGCGGCTACGAGCAGTACTTC. This sequence encodes CASSPFSGSGYEQYF.

This chain links TRBV5-5 with TRBJ2-5; 8 nucleotides match TRBD2. This CDR3 has 14 amino acids. V gave up 1 base and J gave up 5 bases; unmatched junction bases: 4. Germline CDR1 and CDR2: SGHKS and YYEKEE (reference sequence). The CDR3 is CASSLSGRAETQYF. Here the CDR3 DNA reads TGTGCCAGCAGCTTGTCCGGGAGGGCCGAGACCCAGTACTTC. The full variable domain, in which reference TRBV5-5 and TRBJ2-5 provide the parts outside the CDR3, is DAGVTQSPTHLIKTRGQQVTLRCSPISGHKSVSWYQQVLGQGPQFIFQYYEKEERGRGNFPDRFSARQFPNYSSELNVNALLLGDSALYLCASSLSGRAETQYFGPGTRLLVL.

This rearrangement joins TRBV6-1 to TRBJ2-1; TRBD1 matches 7 bases. CDR3 length: 13 residues. CDR1 is MNHNS, CDR2 SASEGT, per germline. V was clipped by 6 bases and J by 5 bases; unmatched bases: 4. Written as DNA, the CDR3 is TGTGCCAGCAGCTTGACAGGGAACAATGAGCAGTTCTTC. As protein: CASSLTGNNEQFF.

The genes are TRBV30 and TRBJ2-3; D is ambiguous. The V and J ends lost 5 bases and 1 base respectively, with 13 bases between them. This CDR3 region has 14 residues. Germline CDR1 GTSNPN, CDR2 SVGIG (reference sequence). CDR3 residues: CAWSDMRGTDTQYF. CDR3 DNA: TGTGCCTGGTCGGATATGCGTGGCACAGATACGCAGTATTTT.

This clone appeared a single time. This chain joins TRBV29-1 and TRBJ2-7; TRBD1 matches 10 bases. Trimming cost V 7 bases and J 6 bases; bases outside gene matches: 9. Germline values: CDR1 SQVTM, CDR2 ANQGSEA. CDR3 size: 13 residues. CDR3 sequence reads: CSGGAGQGSEQYF. DNA of the CDR3: TGCAGCGGGGGGGCGGGACAGGGGAGCGAGCAGTACTTC.

V usage is TRBV5-1 and J usage is TRBJ2-2; 14 positions agree with TRBD2. Germline-derived CDR1 and CDR2 are SGHRS and YFSETQ. J lost 7 bases, V lost 4 bases, and 6 bases had no gene match. There are 16 residues in the CDR3. CDR3: CASSIGTSGRNGELFF. In DNA form, the CDR3 reads TGCGCCAGCAGCATAGGGACTAGCGGGAGAAACGGGGAGCTGTTTTTT.